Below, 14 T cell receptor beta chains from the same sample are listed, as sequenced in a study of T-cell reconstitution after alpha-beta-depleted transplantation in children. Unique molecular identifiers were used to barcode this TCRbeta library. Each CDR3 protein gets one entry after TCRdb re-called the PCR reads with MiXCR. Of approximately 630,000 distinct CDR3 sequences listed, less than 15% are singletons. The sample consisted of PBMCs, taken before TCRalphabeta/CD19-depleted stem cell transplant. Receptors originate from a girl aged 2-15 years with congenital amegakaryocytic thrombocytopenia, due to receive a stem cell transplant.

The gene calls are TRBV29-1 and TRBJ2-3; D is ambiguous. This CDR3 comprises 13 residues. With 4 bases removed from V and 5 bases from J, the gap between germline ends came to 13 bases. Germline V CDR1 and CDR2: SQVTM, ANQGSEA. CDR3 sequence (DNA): TGCAGCGTTGTTTTCTGGTCTGGAGATACGCAGTATTTT. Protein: CSVVFWSGDTQYF.

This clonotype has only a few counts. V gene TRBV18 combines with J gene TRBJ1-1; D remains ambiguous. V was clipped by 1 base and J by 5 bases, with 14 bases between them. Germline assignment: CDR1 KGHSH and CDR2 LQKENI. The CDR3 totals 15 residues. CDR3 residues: CASSPRGSGETEAFF. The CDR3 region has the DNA TGTGCCAGCTCACCACGCGGTTCTGGGGAAACTGAAGCTTTCTTT.

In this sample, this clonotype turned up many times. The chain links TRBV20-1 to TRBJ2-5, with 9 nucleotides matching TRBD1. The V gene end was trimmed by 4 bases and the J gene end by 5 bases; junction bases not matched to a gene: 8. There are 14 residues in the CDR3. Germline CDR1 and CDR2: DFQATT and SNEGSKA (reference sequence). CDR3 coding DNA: TGCAGTGCTAACCGGGACAGGGTGAGGGAGACCCAGTACTTC. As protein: CSANRDRVRETQYF.

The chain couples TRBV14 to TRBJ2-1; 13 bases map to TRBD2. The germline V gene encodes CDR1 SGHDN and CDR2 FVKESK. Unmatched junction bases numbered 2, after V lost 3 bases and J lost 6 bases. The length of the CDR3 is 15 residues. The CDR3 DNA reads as TGTGCCAGCAGCCACACTAGCGGGAGGGGCAATGAGCAGTTCTTC. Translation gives CASSHTSGRGNEQFF.

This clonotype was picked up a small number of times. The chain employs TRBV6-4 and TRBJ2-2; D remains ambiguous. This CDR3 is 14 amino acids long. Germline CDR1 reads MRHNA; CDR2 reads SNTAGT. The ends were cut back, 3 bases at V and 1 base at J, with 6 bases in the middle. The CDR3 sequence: CASSERGNTGELFF. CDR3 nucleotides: TGTGCCAGCAGTGAACGAGGGAACACCGGGGAGCTGTTTTTT.

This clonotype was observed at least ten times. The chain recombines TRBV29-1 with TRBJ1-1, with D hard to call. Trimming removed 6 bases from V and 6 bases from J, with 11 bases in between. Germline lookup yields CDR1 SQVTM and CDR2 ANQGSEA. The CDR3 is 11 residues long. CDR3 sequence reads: CSVAGDSEAFF. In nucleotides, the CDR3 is TGCAGCGTCGCCGGGGATTCTGAAGCTTTCTTT.

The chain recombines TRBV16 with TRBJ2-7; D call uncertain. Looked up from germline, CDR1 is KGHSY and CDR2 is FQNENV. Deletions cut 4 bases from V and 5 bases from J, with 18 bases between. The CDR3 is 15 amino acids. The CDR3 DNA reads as TGTGCCAGCAGCCCCAATAGACCCAGCTATGACGAGCAGTACTTC. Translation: CASSPNRPSYDEQYF.

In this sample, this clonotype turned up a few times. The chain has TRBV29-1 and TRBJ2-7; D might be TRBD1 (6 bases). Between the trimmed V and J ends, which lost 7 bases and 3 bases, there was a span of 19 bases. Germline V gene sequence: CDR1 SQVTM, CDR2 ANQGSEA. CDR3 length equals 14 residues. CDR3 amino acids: CSAKTGTVYYEQYF. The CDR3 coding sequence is TGCAGCGCCAAAACAGGGACGGTCTACTACGAGCAGTACTTC.

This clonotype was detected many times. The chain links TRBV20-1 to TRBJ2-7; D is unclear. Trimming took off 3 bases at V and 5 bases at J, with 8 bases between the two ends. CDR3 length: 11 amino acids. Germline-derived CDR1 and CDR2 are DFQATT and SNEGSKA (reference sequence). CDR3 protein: CSARGSHEQYF. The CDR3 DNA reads TGCAGTGCTAGGGGTAGCCACGAGCAGTACTTC.

The CDR3 protein is CASSPQTGSTEAFF. The CDR3 DNA is TGTGCCAGCAGCCCCCAGACAGGGAGCACTGAAGCTTTCTTT. This chain joins TRBV7-9 and TRBJ1-1; 7 nucleotides align to TRBD1. CDR3 length: 14 amino acids. Germline-derived CDR1 and CDR2 are SEHNR and FQNEAQ (reference sequence). J was trimmed by 4 bases and V by 5 bases; bases with no gene match: 7.

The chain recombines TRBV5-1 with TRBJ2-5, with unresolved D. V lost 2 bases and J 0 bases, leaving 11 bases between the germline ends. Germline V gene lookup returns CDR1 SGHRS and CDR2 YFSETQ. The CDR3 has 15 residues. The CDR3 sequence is CASSFLGSYQETQYF. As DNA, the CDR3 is TGCGCCAGCAGCTTCTTAGGGTCGTACCAAGAGACCCAGTACTTC.

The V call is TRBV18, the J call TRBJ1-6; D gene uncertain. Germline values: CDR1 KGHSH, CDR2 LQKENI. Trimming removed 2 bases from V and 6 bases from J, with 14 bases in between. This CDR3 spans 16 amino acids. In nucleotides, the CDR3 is TGTGCCAGCTCACCAGACCTGGGGATGTCTAATTCACCCCTCCACTTT. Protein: CASSPDLGMSNSPLHF.

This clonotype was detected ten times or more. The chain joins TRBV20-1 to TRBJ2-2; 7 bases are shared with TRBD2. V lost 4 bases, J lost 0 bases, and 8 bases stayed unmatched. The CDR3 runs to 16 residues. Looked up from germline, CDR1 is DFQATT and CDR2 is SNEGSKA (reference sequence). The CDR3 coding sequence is TGCAGTGCTATCCTGCGGGAGCCCTCGAACACCGGGGAGCTGTTTTTT. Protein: CSAILREPSNTGELFF.

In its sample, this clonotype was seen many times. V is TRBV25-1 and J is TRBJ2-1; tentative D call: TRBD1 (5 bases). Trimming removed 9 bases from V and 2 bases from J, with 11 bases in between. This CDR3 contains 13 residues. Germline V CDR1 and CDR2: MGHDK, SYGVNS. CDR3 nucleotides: TGTGCCAGTCAACAGGAGCCCTACAATGAGCAGTTCTTC. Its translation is CASQQEPYNEQFF.